The rows below give T cell receptor beta chains drawn from one sample of a study of blood T cell repertoires in COVID-19. The table came from immunoSEQ multiplex PCR; TCRdb's copy has only in-frame clones and leaves some out. The data show some 300,000 clones, approximately 86% seen once. Source material: peripheral blood. All receptors come from a woman aged 70-85 years with COVID-19, enrolled during active disease. Both conserved end residues are part of each CDR3. Each record gives: D gene, clone size, V gene, J gene, CDR3 protein, CDR3 DNA. D genes are given only for firm matches. Clone size is stated in some rows and not others, as once, few, many or a class when expanded.

TRBD1	-	TRBV25-1	TRBJ2-1	CASSAQGSNEQFF	TGTGCCAGCAGTGCACAGGGGAGCAATGAGCAGTTCTTC
-	-	TRBV5-1	TRBJ1-1	CASSPAGMAREAFF	TGCGCCAGCAGCCCGGCGGGGATGGCCAGGGAAGCTTTCTTT
-	-	TRBV21-1	TRBJ2-6	CAGRNRKGKSGANVLTF	TGTGCCGGAAGAAACAGGAAAGGGAAATCTGGGGCCAACGTCCTGACTTTC
-	-	TRBV21-1	TRBJ2-7	CASSRDREYEQYF	TGTGCCAGCAGCCGGGACAGAGAGTACGAGCAGTACTTC
-	-	TRBV6-2/TRBV6-3	TRBJ2-7	CASSYRPAGYEQYF	TGTGCCAGCAGTTACCGACCGGCGGGCTACGAGCAGTACTTC
-	-	TRBV27	TRBJ1-4	CASRYGGSPSEKLFF	TGTGCCAGCAGATATGGAGGATCCCCTTCCGAAAAACTGTTTTTT
-	-	TRBV28	TRBJ1-2	CASRLLGQGYGYTF	TGTGCCAGCAGGCTCCTAGGGCAGGGCTATGGCTACACCTTC
-	once	TRBV14	TRBJ2-7	CASSRWGQGTEQYF	TGTGCCAGCAGCCGGTGGGGTCAGGGGACCGAGCAGTACTTC
-	-	TRBV11-3	TRBJ1-1	CASSHGTGGRAFF	TGTGCCAGCAGCCATGGGACTGGGGGGAGAGCTTTCTTT
TRBD1	few	TRBV6-1	TRBJ1-2	CASSELGQSYGYTF	TGTGCCAGCAGTGAATTGGGACAGTCCTATGGCTACACCTTC
TRBD2	-	TRBV3-1/TRBV3-2	TRBJ2-3	CASGGDTDTQYF	TGTGCCAGCGGGGGGGACACAGATACGCAGTATTTT
TRBD2	-	TRBV30	TRBJ2-5	CAWSNGLAGGPLQETQYF	TGTGCCTGGAGTAATGGACTAGCGGGGGGGCCGCTCCAAGAGACCCAGTACTTC
-	-	TRBV7-3	TRBJ2-3	CASGSRGPDFGTQYF	TGTGCCAGCGGTTCGCGGGGGCCCGACTTTGGTACGCAGTATTTT
TRBD1	-	TRBV29-1	TRBJ2-1	CSVDPGQGNEQFF	TGCAGCGTTGACCCGGGACAGGGCAATGAGCAGTTCTTC
TRBD2	-	TRBV19	TRBJ2-1	CASSISGGNNEQFF	TGTGCCAGTAGTATTAGCGGGGGGAACAATGAGCAGTTCTTC
TRBD1	-	TRBV2	TRBJ1-5	CASTTGGGNQPQHF	TGTGCCAGCACCACAGGGGGCGGCAATCAGCCCCAGCATTTT
-	-	TRBV7-8	TRBJ2-3	CASSLEGPGDTQYF	TGTGCCAGCAGCTTAGAAGGGCCGGGGGATACGCAGTATTTT
TRBD2	once	TRBV7-2	TRBJ2-5	CASSLRGGIQETQYF	TGTGCCAGCAGCTTGCGGGGGGGCATCCAAGAGACCCAGTACTTC
TRBD2	-	TRBV6-5	TRBJ2-7	CASSYSGLYEQYF	TGTGCCAGCAGTTATAGCGGGTTGTACGAGCAGTACTTC
TRBD1	-	TRBV4-3	TRBJ2-3	CASSQWDRGVDTQYF	TGCGCCAGCAGCCAATGGGACAGGGGGGTGGATACGCAGTATTTT
TRBD2	-	TRBV5-1	TRBJ2-3	CASSLAPSGSTDTQYF	TGCGCCAGCAGCTTGGCCCCTAGCGGGAGCACAGATACGCAGTATTTT
TRBD2	-	TRBV29-1	TRBJ2-1	CSVVGGSHGEQFF	TGCAGCGTTGTGGGGGGGTCGCACGGTGAGCAGTTCTTC
-	-	TRBV7-2	TRBJ1-5	CASSLGASGNQPQHF	TGTGCCAGCAGCTTAGGGGCCAGTGGCAATCAGCCCCAGCATTTT
-	-	TRBV20-1	TRBJ1-2	CSAAGGYTF	TGCAGTGCGGCAGGAGGCTACACCTTC
TRBD2	once	TRBV9	TRBJ2-4	CASSPKTSGGIRF	TGTGCCAGCAGCCCGAAGACTAGCGGGGGGATCAGGTTC
-	few	TRBV6-2/TRBV6-3	TRBJ2-7	CASSFFRGDEQYF	TGTGCCAGCAGTTTCTTCAGGGGAGACGAGCAGTACTTC
-	-	TRBV19	TRBJ1-5	CASSIGGSNQPQHF	TGTGCCAGTAGTATCGGGGGTAGCAATCAGCCCCAGCATTTT
-	-	TRBV2	TRBJ2-1	CASEYSEQFF	TGTGCCAGCGAATACAGTGAGCAGTTCTTC
-	-	TRBV7-2	TRBJ2-5	CASSKTGRRGETQYF	TGTGCCAGCAGCAAGACCGGGCGACGGGGGGAGACCCAGTACTTC
TRBD1	-	TRBV29-1	TRBJ1-1	CSVEDLNRGRSTEAFF	TGCAGCGTTGAAGATCTAAACAGGGGGCGTAGTACTGAAGCTTTCTTT
TRBD1	-	TRBV10-3	TRBJ1-1	CAISEGDRVNTEAFF	TGTGCCATCAGTGAGGGGGACAGGGTGAACACTGAAGCTTTCTTT
-	-	TRBV6-5	TRBJ1-2	CASSYSWRDGYTF	TGTGCCAGCAGTTACTCTTGGAGGGATGGCTACACCTTC
-	-	TRBV19	TRBJ2-4	CASSMQGQDKNIQYF	TGTGCCAGTAGTATGCAGGGTCAAGACAAAAACATTCAGTACTTC
-	-	TRBV14	TRBJ2-2	CASSQETPRGLFF	TGTGCCAGCAGCCAAGAGACCCCTAGGGGGTTGTTTTTT
-	-	TRBV30	TRBJ1-2	CAWTRDSGYTF	TGTGCCTGGACCCGAGACAGTGGCTACACCTTC
-	-	TRBV24-1	TRBJ2-1	CATSDFVAGNEQFF	TGTGCCACCAGTGATTTCGTGGCAGGGAATGAGCAGTTCTTC
-	-	TRBV5-1	TRBJ1-1	CASSLGGTGEAFF	TGCGCCAGCAGCTTGGGGGGCACGGGTGAAGCTTTCTTT
-	-	TRBV12-5	TRBJ1-4	CASGLIQGVGATNEKLFF	TGTGCTAGTGGCCTCATACAGGGTGTTGGGGCAACTAATGAAAAACTGTTTTTT
-	-	TRBV30	TRBJ1-6	CAWKYRVGNSPLHF	TGTGCCTGGAAGTACAGGGTTGGAAATTCACCCCTCCACTTT
TRBD1	-	TRBV27	TRBJ1-2	CASSPGQGAWGYTF	TGTGCCAGCAGCCCGGGACAGGGCGCGTGGGGCTACACCTTC
-	-	TRBV12-3/TRBV12-4	TRBJ1-1	CASSFMTEAEAFF	TGTGCCAGCAGTTTTATGACAGAGGCTGAAGCTTTCTTT
-	once	TRBV4-1	TRBJ2-7	CASSQDLGEVSSYEQYF	TGCGCCAGCAGCCAAGATCTGGGGGAGGTTAGCTCCTACGAGCAGTACTTC